This TCR beta chain was captured by sequencing in a study of blood T cell repertoires in COVID-19. As for the study in general: The United States, Italy and Spain were the sources of the acute and convalescent COVID-19 samples.

Germline assignment: CDR1 SGHAT and CDR2 FQDESV (reference sequence). J lost 4 bases, V lost 3 bases, and 5 bases had no gene match. The CDR3 is made up of 16 amino acids. In the original processing: It was from reference gene primer amplification that nucleated cell counts were estimated. The protocol was immunoSEQ multiplex PCR, while the TCRdb copy is restricted to in-frame clones and leaves out a portion. The V and J calls and clone size were taken over from that table, and D and trimming were inferred from the DNA. This sample carries about 130,000 clones, approximately 80% of them seen once, and the ten largest clones take around 20%.

The receptor comes from a man at least 80 years old with acute or convalescent COVID-19. The sample taken for sequencing was peripheral blood. The chain carries TRBV11-1 and TRBJ2-5, with TRBD2 identical over 13 bases. CDR3 bases: TGTGCCAGCAGCTTCACTAGCGGGGGGGCCAGAGAGACCCAGTACTTC. It encodes CASSFTSGGARETQYF.